This T cell receptor beta chain was recovered during a study of cytomegalovirus exposure and HLA in healthy donors. General study findings and limits: Productive status was seen about 87% or about 30% of the time for most TCR beta V segments in an earlier analysis.

Germline-derived CDR1 and CDR2 are SEHNR and FQNEAQ (reference sequence). The CDR3 contains 14 residues. Deletions cut 3 bases from V and 0 bases from J, with 6 bases between. The PCR contained 60 Vbeta and 13 Jbeta primers. TCRdb keeps only in-frame clones here, not all; method: immunoSEQ multiplex PCR. There are nearly 200,000 clones in the sample; around 87% occur only once, and 1% to 1.5% lies in the top ten. About this clone itself: Its antigen is not known.

This chain joins TRBV7-9 and TRBJ2-4; D might be TRBD2 (5 bases). Material for sequencing was PBMCs. This sequence originates from a man aged 25-45 years in good health and CMV-seronegative. In DNA, the CDR3 is TGTGCCAGCAGCTTGGGAGTAGCCAAAAACATTCAGTACTTC. Its protein product is CASSLGVAKNIQYF.